These 28 T cell receptor beta chains were all obtained from the same sample, sequenced in a study of blood T cell repertoires in COVID-19. Here immunoSEQ multiplex PCR was the method, and the copy in TCRdb shows in-frame clones only, minus some. The table includes about 77,000 clones, roughly 78% detected once. The specimen sequenced was peripheral blood. The receptors stem from a woman between 65 and 79 years old with acute or convalescent COVID-19.

This chain joins TRBV4-3 and TRBJ1-4, with TRBD1 identical over 7 bases. Germline CDR1 and CDR2: LGHNA and YSLEER. This CDR3 spans 16 amino acids. With V trimmed by 4 bases and J by 6 bases, 11 bases remained unmatched. Here the CDR3 DNA reads TGCGCCAGCAGCCGGACGGGAGGGGGCAGGGATGAAAAACTGTTTTTT. It is translated as CASSRTGGGRDEKLFF.

The chain is built from TRBV6-2 or TRBV6-3 and TRBJ1-3; D gene ambiguous. Germline loops: CDR1 MNHEY, CDR2 SVGEGT. The CDR3 is 13 residues long. The V gene lost 2 bases and the J gene lost 4 bases, with 6 bases spanning the gap. CDR3 sequence (DNA): TGTGCCAGCAGTTACAATCTGGGAAACACCATATATTTT. Translation: CASSYNLGNTIYF.

V gene TRBV4-3 combines with J gene TRBJ1-2; D is unresolved. V shed 0 bases and J shed 0 bases, with 8 bases lying between them. CDR1 is LGHNA and CDR2 is YSLEER in the germline V gene. The CDR3 sequence is 15 residues long. In nucleotides, the CDR3 is TGCGCCAGCAGCCAAGATCTGAACTCTAACTATGGCTACACCTTC. This sequence encodes CASSQDLNSNYGYTF.

This chain joins TRBV2 and TRBJ1-5; 9 nucleotides match TRBD1. The ends lost 5 bases at V and 4 bases at J; junction bases unmatched: 6. The germline gives CDR1 SNHLY, CDR2 FYNNEI. The CDR3 runs 15 residues. CDR3 sequence (DNA): TGTGCCAGCAGTACACAGGGGGCTAAGAATCAGCCCCAGCATTTT. Its translation: CASSTQGAKNQPQHF. Supplemented by reference TRBV2 and TRBJ1-5, the full variable domain reads EPEVTQTPSHQVTQMGQEVILRCVPISNHLYFYWYRQILGQKVEFLVSFYNNEISEKSEIFDDQFSVERPDGSNFTLKIRSTKLEDSAMYFCASSTQGAKNQPQHFGDGTRLSIL.

The chain couples TRBV5-6 to TRBJ2-5; 10 nucleotides agree with TRBD2. There are 16 residues in the CDR3. V shed 4 bases, J shed 5 bases, and the junction held 11 bases outside the gene matches. The germline V gene has CDR1 SGHDT and CDR2 YYEEEE. The CDR3 DNA reads as TGTGCCAGCAGCCTCCAAGGGGTAGCGGGGGGCGAGACCCAGTACTTC. Protein sequence: CASSLQGVAGGETQYF. The complete variable domain, with remaining parts taken from reference TRBV5-6 and TRBJ2-5, reads DAGVTQSPTHLIKTRGQQVTLRCSPKSGHDTVSWYQQALGQGPQFIFQYYEEEERQRGNFPDRFSGHQFPNYSSELNVNALLLGDSALYLCASSLQGVAGGETQYFGPGTRLLVL.

This chain connects TRBV4-1 to TRBJ1-1, with D tentatively TRBD1 (5 bases). Germline CDR1 MGHRA, CDR2 YSYEKL. V lost 4 bases and J 8 bases, leaving 20 bases between the germline ends. There are 15 residues in the CDR3. CDR3 coding DNA: TGCGCCAGCAGCCCCGATCAGTGGGGGAGGTCCGAAGCTTTCTTT. Residues: CASSPDQWGRSEAFF.

This clone was picked up many times. V and J are TRBV21-1 and TRBJ1-2; the D call in the table, TRBD1, was not verified against the DNA. TRBV21-1 is a listed pseudogene. The CDR3 contains 12 residues. The CDR3 nucleotides read TGTGCCAGCAGCAGCGGACAGCATGGCTACACCTTC. This codes for CASSSGQHGYTF.

The J gene is TRBJ2-1, the V gene TRBV7-6; TRBD2 aligns across 10 bases. Per the germline V gene, CDR1 is SGHVS and CDR2 is FNYEAQ. V shed 5 bases and J 4 bases; nucleotides not matched to a gene: 8. The CDR3 has 16 residues. The CDR3 loop is CASSATGTSVYNEQFF. Written as DNA, the CDR3 is TGTGCCAGCAGCGCAACCGGGACTAGCGTATACAATGAGCAGTTCTTC.

V and J are TRBV29-1 and TRBJ1-2, with TRBD1 identical over 12 bases. The CDR3 has 16 amino acids. CDR1 and CDR2 from the germline V gene are SQVTM and ANQGSEA. J lost 8 bases, V lost 7 bases, and 17 bases had no gene match. The CDR3 is CSARTGTGGWEGGYTF. The CDR3 nucleotides are TGCAGCGCCAGAACCGGGACAGGGGGCTGGGAGGGAGGCTACACCTTC.

The CDR3 DNA follows: TGTGCCAGCAGCCAAGACACGGCCCTAGTTACTGAAGCTTTCTTT. Translation: CASSQDTALVTEAFF. This sequence joins TRBV3-1 (or the pseudogene TRBV3-2) and TRBJ1-1; D unclear. CDR1 LGHDT and CDR2 YNNKEL come from the germline V gene (reference sequence). With 0 bases removed from V and 5 bases from J, the gap between germline ends came to 13 bases. The CDR3 consists of 15 residues.

The chain couples TRBV7-8 to TRBJ1-1; D ambiguous. Germline CDR1 SGHVS, CDR2 FQNEAQ. The CDR3 totals 11 residues. Trimming removed 5 bases at V and 3 bases at J, with 4 bases between. The CDR3 coding sequence is TGTGCCAGCAGCCTATACACTGAAGCTTTCTTT. Its translation: CASSLYTEAFF.

V gene TRBV11-2 combines with J gene TRBJ2-4, with 7 bases that match TRBD2. In germline, CDR1 is SGHAT, CDR2 FQNNGV. V dropped 1 base and J dropped 8; count of bases not matched to a gene: 8. The length of the CDR3 is 15 residues. The CDR3 region has the DNA TGTGCCAGCAGCTTAGTTCTGGGGGGGAGGGACATTCAGTACTTC. The encoded protein is CASSLVLGGRDIQYF.

V and J are TRBV5-3 and TRBJ2-3; D is perhaps TRBD2 (6 bases). TRBV5-3 is classed as an ORF, of uncertain function. Trimming pared 4 bases from V and 6 bases from J, leaving 15 bases between. The CDR3 contains 14 residues. CDR3 coding DNA: TGTGCCAGAAGCGAGGGACTCTGGAGGGATACGCAGTATTTT. Translated, it gives CARSEGLWRDTQYF.

This clone showed up just a few times. The rearrangement links TRBV4-2 to TRBJ2-5; D possibly corresponds to TRBD2 (7 bases). V dropped 1 base and J dropped 2 bases, with 14 bases sitting between them. From germline, CDR1 is LGHNA and CDR2 YNFKEQ. This CDR3 spans 16 amino acids. The CDR3 is CASSQGEGGGQETQYF. DNA of the CDR3: TGTGCCAGCAGCCAAGGTGAAGGGGGGGGACAAGAGACCCAGTACTTC.

This chain uses TRBV5-4 with TRBJ2-3; 11 bases line up with TRBD1. CDR1 SGHNT and CDR2 YYREEE come from the germline V gene (reference sequence). Trimming took 5 bases from V and 2 from J; bases not matched to a gene: 7. This CDR3 is 16 amino acids long. The CDR3 region is CASRPGQGANTDTQYF. The CDR3 coding sequence is TGTGCCAGCAGACCCGGACAGGGGGCCAACACAGATACGCAGTATTTT. The variable domain in full, completed from reference TRBV5-4 and TRBJ2-3, reads ETGVTQSPTHLIKTRGQQVTLRCSSQSGHNTVSWYQQALGQGPQFIFQYYREEENGRGNFPPRFSGLQFPNYSSELNVNALELDDSALYLCASRPGQGANTDTQYFGPGTRLTVL.

This clone was observed a few times. The chain uses TRBV5-6 and TRBJ2-7; possible D gene TRBD2, 5 bases. This CDR3 region has 15 residues. V was trimmed by 6 bases and J by 1 base, leaving 17 bases between them. The V gene's germline CDR1 is SGHDT and CDR2 YYEEEE. CDR3 DNA sequence: TGTGCCAGCAACAATTTGGAGGTAAATTCCTACGAGCAGTACTTC. Translating it yields CASNNLEVNSYEQYF.

The chain joins TRBV18 to TRBJ1-3; 7 bases match TRBD1. The J segment lost 0 bases and the V segment lost 4 bases, leaving 9 bases of the junction unmatched. Germline CDR1 is KGHSH and CDR2 is LQKENI. The CDR3 spans 17 residues. Here the CDR3 DNA reads TGTGCCAGCTCACTCTGGACAGGCCGATACTCTGGAAACACCATATATTTT. Encoded protein: CASSLWTGRYSGNTIYF.

The V and J genes are TRBV27 and TRBJ1-5; 12 bases agree with TRBD1. The CDR3 has 16 amino acids. Germline loops: CDR1 MNHEY, CDR2 SMNVEV (reference sequence). Trimming took 6 bases from V and 6 from J; bases not matched to a gene: 9. The CDR3 DNA follows: TGTGCCAGCAGATTAGTGGGACAGGGGGCTAGTCAGCCCCAGCATTTT. The encoded protein is CASRLVGQGASQPQHF.

V is TRBV18 and J is TRBJ1-2; 7 nucleotides agree with TRBD1. V gave up 3 bases and J gave up 4 bases; unmatched junction bases: 5. Germline V gene sequence: CDR1 KGHSH, CDR2 LQKENI. CDR3 length equals 14 residues. CDR3 loop: CASSPEGQFYGYTF. The CDR3 nucleotides read TGTGCCAGCTCACCGGAGGGACAGTTCTATGGCTACACCTTC.

This clone appeared once. J is TRBJ2-3 and V is TRBV27; 12 nucleotides agree with TRBD2. The CDR3 contains 17 residues. Germline V CDR1 and CDR2: MNHEY, SMNVEV (reference sequence). J gave up 1 base and V 4 bases, and 6 bases lay outside the gene matches. The DNA of the CDR3 is TGTGCCAGCAGTTGGGCCGGGACTAGCGGGCGCACAGATACGCAGTATTTT. Translation gives CASSWAGTSGRTDTQYF.

This clone was found a few times. The rearrangement links TRBV4-3 to TRBJ2-3, with 14 bases aligning to TRBD2. The CDR3 runs 19 residues. From germline, CDR1 is LGHNA and CDR2 YSLEER. The V and J ends lost 0 bases and 10 bases, in that order; junction bases with no gene match: 15. The CDR3 nucleotides read TGCGCCAGCAGCCAAGATATGGCGGTGGGCGGGACTAGCGGGGGTTCGCAGTATTTT. This gives the protein CASSQDMAVGGTSGGSQYF.

The rearrangement uses TRBV12-1 and TRBJ2-2; TRBD2, the D gene given by the table, was not confirmed from the DNA. TRBV12-1 is termed a pseudogene. The CDR3 consists of 18 residues. The CDR3 region is CASSFFPLAGGHTGELFF. The CDR3 coding sequence is TGTGCCAGCAGCTTTTTTCCCCTAGCGGGGGGGCACACCGGGGAGCTGTTTTTT.

The genes are TRBV11-3 and TRBJ1-1, with D hard to call. The length of the CDR3 is 13 residues. The ends were cut back, 5 bases at V and 1 base at J, with 8 bases in the middle. Germline lookup yields CDR1 SGHNT and CDR2 YENEEA. The CDR3 protein is CASSQQENTEAFF. As DNA, the CDR3 is TGTGCCAGCAGCCAGCAGGAGAACACTGAAGCTTTCTTT.

This chain joins TRBV19 and TRBJ2-4, with TRBD1 matching over 7 bases. The germline gives CDR1 LNHDA, CDR2 SQIVND (reference sequence). V trimming: 5 bases; J trimming: 6 bases; junction bases outside the gene matches: 7. CDR3 length equals 14 residues. CDR3 protein: CASSSPGDRNIQYF. CDR3 sequence (DNA): TGTGCCAGTAGTTCACCAGGGGACAGAAACATTCAGTACTTC.

This rearrangement joins TRBV6-2 or TRBV6-3 to TRBJ2-7; 7 bases match TRBD2. Germline CDR1 and CDR2: MNHEY and SVGEGT. The CDR3 sequence is 13 residues long. V lost 6 bases, J lost 1 base, and 3 bases stayed unmatched. DNA for the CDR3: TGTGCCAGCAGCGGGGAGGGGTCCTACGAGCAGTACTTC. The encoded protein is CASSGEGSYEQYF.

The V and J genes are TRBV7-2 and TRBJ2-2; tentatively, D is TRBD1 (5 bases). This CDR3 region has 15 residues. CDR1 is SGHTA, CDR2 FQGNSA, per germline. Trimming cost V 7 bases and J 2 bases, with 14 bases left between them. CDR3 DNA: TGTGCCAGCAAACTCGGACAAATTAACACCGGGGAGCTGTTTTTT. Translation gives CASKLGQINTGELFF.

To note about this clone: Its ends do not fully match the called genes, so a read error is possible. The rearrangement links TRBV7-7 to TRBJ2-5, with D perhaps matching TRBD1 (6 bases). This CDR3 contains 14 residues. Germline values: CDR1 SSHAT, CDR2 FNYEAQ (reference sequence). The CDR3 DNA reads as TGTGCTAGCAGCTTACAGGGTTTGACAGAGACCCAGTACTTC. Residues: CASSLQGLTETQYF.

The chain couples TRBV2 to TRBJ2-5; 12 bases map to TRBD2. Germline V CDR1 and CDR2: SNHLY, FYNNEI. V dropped 7 bases and J dropped 11; count of bases not matched to a gene: 5. CDR3 length: 12 amino acids. The CDR3 spells CASMLAGGPQYF. The DNA of the CDR3 is TGTGCCAGCATGCTAGCGGGGGGGCCTCAGTACTTC. The full variable domain, its missing parts supplied by reference TRBV2 and TRBJ2-5, is EPEVTQTPSHQVTQMGQEVILRCVPISNHLYFYWYRQILGQKVEFLVSFYNNEISEKSEIFDDQFSVERPDGSNFTLKIRSTKLEDSAMYFCASMLAGGPQYFGPGTRLLVL.